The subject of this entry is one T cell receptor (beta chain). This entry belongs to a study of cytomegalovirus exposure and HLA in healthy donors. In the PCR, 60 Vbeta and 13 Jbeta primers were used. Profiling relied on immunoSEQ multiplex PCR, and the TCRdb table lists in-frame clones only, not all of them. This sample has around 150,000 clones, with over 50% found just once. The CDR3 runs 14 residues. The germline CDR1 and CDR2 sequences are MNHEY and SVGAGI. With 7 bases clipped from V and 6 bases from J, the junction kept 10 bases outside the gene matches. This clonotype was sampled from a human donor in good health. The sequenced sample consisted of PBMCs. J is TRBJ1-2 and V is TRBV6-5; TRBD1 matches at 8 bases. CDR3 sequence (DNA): TGTGCCAGCACCAATGGACAGGGAACTAATGGCTACACCTTC. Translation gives CASTNGQGTNGYTF.